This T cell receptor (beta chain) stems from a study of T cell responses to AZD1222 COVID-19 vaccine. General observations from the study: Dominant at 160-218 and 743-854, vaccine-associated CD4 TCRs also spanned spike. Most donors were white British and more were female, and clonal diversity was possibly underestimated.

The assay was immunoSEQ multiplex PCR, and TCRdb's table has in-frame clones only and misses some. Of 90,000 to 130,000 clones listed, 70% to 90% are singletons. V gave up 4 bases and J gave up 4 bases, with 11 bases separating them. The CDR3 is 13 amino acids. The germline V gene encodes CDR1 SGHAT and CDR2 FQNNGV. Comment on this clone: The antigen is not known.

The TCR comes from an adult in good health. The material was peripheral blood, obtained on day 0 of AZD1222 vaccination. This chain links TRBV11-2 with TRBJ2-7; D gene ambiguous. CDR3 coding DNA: TGTGCCAGCAGCTCCTCACAATGGTACGAGCAGTACTTC. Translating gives CASSSSQWYEQYF. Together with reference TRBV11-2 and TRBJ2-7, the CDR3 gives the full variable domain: EAGVAQSPRYKIIEKRQSVAFWCNPISGHATLYWYQQILGQGPKLLIQFQNNGVVDDSQLPKDRFSAERLKGVDSTLKIQPAKLEDSAVYLCASSSSQWYEQYFGPGTRLTVT.